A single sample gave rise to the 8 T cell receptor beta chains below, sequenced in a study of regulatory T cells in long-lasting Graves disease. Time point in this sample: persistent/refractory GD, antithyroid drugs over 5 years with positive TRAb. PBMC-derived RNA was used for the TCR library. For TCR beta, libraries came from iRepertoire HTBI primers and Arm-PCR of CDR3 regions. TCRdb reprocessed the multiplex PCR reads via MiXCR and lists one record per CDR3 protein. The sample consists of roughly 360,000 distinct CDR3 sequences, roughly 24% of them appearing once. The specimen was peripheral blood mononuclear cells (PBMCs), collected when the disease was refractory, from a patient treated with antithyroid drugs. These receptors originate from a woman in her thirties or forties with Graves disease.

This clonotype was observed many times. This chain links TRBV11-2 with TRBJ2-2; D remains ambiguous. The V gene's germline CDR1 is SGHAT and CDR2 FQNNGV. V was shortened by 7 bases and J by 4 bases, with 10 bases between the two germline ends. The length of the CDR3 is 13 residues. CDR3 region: CASIQGSTGELFF. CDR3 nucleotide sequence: TGTGCCAGCATCCAAGGTAGCACCGGGGAGCTGTTTTTT.

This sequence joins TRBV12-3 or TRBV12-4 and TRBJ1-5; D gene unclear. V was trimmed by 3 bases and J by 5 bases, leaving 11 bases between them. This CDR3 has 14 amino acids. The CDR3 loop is CASSLNGRYQPQHF. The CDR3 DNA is TGTGCCAGCAGTTTGAATGGCAGGTATCAGCCCCAGCATTTT.

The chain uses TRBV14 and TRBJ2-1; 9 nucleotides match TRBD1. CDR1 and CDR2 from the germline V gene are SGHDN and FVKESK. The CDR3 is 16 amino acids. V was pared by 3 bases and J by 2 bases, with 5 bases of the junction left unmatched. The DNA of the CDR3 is TGTGCCAGCAGCCAGGGGGGGACAGGGACCTACAATGAGCAGTTCTTC. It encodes CASSQGGTGTYNEQFF.

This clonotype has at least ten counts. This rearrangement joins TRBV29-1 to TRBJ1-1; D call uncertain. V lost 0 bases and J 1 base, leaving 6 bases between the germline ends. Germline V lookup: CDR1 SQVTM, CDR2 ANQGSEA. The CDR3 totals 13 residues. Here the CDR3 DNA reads TGCAGCGTTGAAGAGACCAGGAACACTGAAGCTTTCTTT. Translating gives CSVEETRNTEAFF.

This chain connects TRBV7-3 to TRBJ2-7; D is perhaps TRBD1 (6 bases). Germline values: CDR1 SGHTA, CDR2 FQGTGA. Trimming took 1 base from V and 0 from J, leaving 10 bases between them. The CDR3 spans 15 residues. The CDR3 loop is CASSLNTGLSYEQYF. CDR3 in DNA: TGTGCCAGCAGCTTAAATACAGGGCTCTCCTACGAGCAGTACTTC.

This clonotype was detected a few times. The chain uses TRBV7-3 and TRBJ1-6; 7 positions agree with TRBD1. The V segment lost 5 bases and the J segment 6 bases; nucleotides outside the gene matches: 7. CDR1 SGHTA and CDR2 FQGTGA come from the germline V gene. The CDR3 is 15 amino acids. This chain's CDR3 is CASSTTGVGNSPLHF. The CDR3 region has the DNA TGTGCCAGCAGCACCACAGGGGTGGGTAATTCACCCCTCCACTTT.

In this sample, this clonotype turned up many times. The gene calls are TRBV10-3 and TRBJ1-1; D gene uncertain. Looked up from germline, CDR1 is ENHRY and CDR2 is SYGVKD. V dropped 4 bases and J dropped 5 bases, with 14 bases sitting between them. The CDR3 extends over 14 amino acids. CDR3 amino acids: CAISGVGGETEAFF. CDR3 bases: TGTGCCATCAGTGGAGTCGGTGGGGAGACTGAAGCTTTCTTT.

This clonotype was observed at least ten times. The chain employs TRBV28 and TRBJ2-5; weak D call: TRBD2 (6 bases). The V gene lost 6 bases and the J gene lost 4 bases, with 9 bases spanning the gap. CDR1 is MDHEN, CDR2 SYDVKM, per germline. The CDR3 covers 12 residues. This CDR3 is CASRRDSETQYF. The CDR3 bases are TGTGCCAGCAGGCGGGATTCAGAGACCCAGTACTTC. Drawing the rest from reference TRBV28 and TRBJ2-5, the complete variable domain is DVKVTQSSRYLVKRTGEKVFLECVQDMDHENMFWYRQDPGLGLRLIYFSYDVKMKEKGDIPEGYSVSREKKERFSLILESASTNQTSMYLCASRRDSETQYFGPGTRLLVL.